The TCR beta chain described here comes from a study of early T cells in non-severe SARS-CoV-2 infection. The V gene's germline CDR1 is KGHSH and CDR2 LQKENI. Trimming pared 3 bases from V and 4 bases from J, leaving 18 bases between. The CDR3 has 16 residues. Each CDR3 protein gets one entry after TCRdb re-called the 5' RACE reads with MiXCR. The data hold roughly 57,000 distinct CDR3 sequences, with less than 15% observed a single time. Sequencing used whole blood, obtained at baseline. The J gene is TRBJ1-2, the V gene TRBV18; perhaps TRBD1 as D (5 bases). The receptor was isolated from an adult who was a healthcare worker with PCR-confirmed SARS-CoV-2 infection or an uninfected control (not recorded which). For the CDR3, the DNA is TGTGCCAGCTCACCGTCGGCGACGGACAAGGTCTATGGCTACACCTTC. Translating it yields CASSPSATDKVYGYTF. Full variable domain (remainder filled in from reference TRBV18 and TRBJ1-2): NAGVMQNPRHLVRRRGQEARLRCSPMKGHSHVYWYRQLPEEGLKFMVYLQKENIIDESGMPKERFSAEFPKEGPSILRIQQVVRGDSAAYFCASSPSATDKVYGYTFGSGTRLTVV.